This note documents a single TCR beta chain sequence. In the original analysis: Researchers report that nucleated cell counts were estimated from reference gene primer amplification. The assay was immunoSEQ multiplex PCR, and TCRdb's table has in-frame clones only and misses some. V and J calls and clone size are as listed in that table; D and trimming were resolved from the DNA. The sample carries roughly 150,000 clones, just under 85% recorded once. This sample was taken from a study of blood T cell repertoires in COVID-19. The material sequenced was peripheral blood. The receptor comes from an elderly woman with COVID-19, enrolled during active disease.

The CDR3 protein is CASSPTGTAPYEQYF. The CDR3, as DNA: TGTGCCAGCAGTCCAACCGGGACTGCCCCCTACGAGCAGTACTTC. The chain recombines TRBV27 with TRBJ2-7, with D possibly matching TRBD2 (6 bases). Germline V CDR1 and CDR2: MNHEY, SMNVEV (reference sequence). Trimming took 5 bases from V and 2 from J, leaving 16 bases between them. The CDR3 consists of 15 residues.